This record covers a single TCR beta chain. Its cognate antigen is unknown. V dropped 8 bases and J dropped 5; count of bases not matched to a gene: 2. CDR1 is MNHEY, CDR2 SVGAGI, per germline. The CDR3 totals 11 residues. These data originate in a study of OX40 agonist ivuxolimab in advanced cancers. Study-wide context: Patients assigned to dose escalation were diagnosed with hepatocellular carcinoma, melanoma, renal cell or head and neck cancer. Treatment received earlier with anti-PD-1, anti-PD-L1 or anti-CTLA-4 agents was allowed, and under 50% had some.

Only in-frame clones appear in the TCRdb table, and some are missing; sequencing was by immunoSEQ multiplex PCR. The table records some 17,000 clones, about 80% of them present only once. Findings of the study overall: Partial responders dosed at 0.1-3.0 mg/kg displayed clonal expansion ranking among the lowest. Clonal expansion by week 6 occurred in CD4+ and CD8+ blood T cells (at 0.1 to 3.0 mg/kg).

The chain joins TRBV6-5 to TRBJ1-2, with 7 bases matching TRBD1. This TCR derives from an adult with an advanced solid tumor such as melanoma, head and neck, liver or kidney cancer. The source was CD4+ or CD8+ T cells sorted from blood, collected in a trial of the OX40 agonist ivuxolimab. The CDR3 is CASGTAYGYTF. The CDR3, as DNA: TGTGCCAGCGGGACAGCTTATGGCTACACCTTC.